Following are 30 T cell receptor beta chains from one sample sequenced in a study of regulatory dendritic cells for organ transplantation. Produced via immunoSEQ multiplex PCR; TCRdb's table is partial and in-frame only. The sample lists 30,000 to 40,000 clones, around 90% seen once, with around 0.12% in the top ten. Sequencing used naive CD8+ T cells from blood. The subset was: CD45RA+ naive T cells. These receptors were taken from a human donor in good health.

The chain recombines TRBV9 with TRBJ2-1, with 7 bases fitting TRBD2. V gave up 3 bases and J gave up 4 bases; unmatched junction bases: 7. Germline V gene sequence: CDR1 SGDLS, CDR2 YYNGEE. CDR3 length equals 15 residues. CDR3 amino acids: CASSGPTSPYNEQFF. In DNA form, the CDR3 reads TGTGCCAGCAGCGGGCCGACTAGCCCTTACAATGAGCAGTTCTTC.

This sequence joins TRBV28 and TRBJ1-1; D is perhaps TRBD1 (6 bases). The V gene's germline CDR1 is MDHEN and CDR2 SYDVKM. The CDR3 covers 14 residues. Between the trimmed V and J ends, which lost 5 bases and 4 bases, there was a span of 14 bases. Here the CDR3 DNA reads TGTGCCAGCAGTCTAGGGGGGTCGTTCACTGAAGCTTTCTTT. Translated: CASSLGGSFTEAFF. Variable domain in full (rest from reference TRBV28 and TRBJ1-1): DVKVTQSSRYLVKRTGEKVFLECVQDMDHENMFWYRQDPGLGLRLIYFSYDVKMKEKGDIPEGYSVSREKKERFSLILESASTNQTSMYLCASSLGGSFTEAFFGQGTRLTVV.

The V gene is TRBV6-5, the J gene TRBJ2-2; perhaps TRBD2 as D (5 bases). The V and J ends lost 6 bases and 2 bases respectively, with 10 bases between them. This CDR3 has 14 amino acids. Germline V lookup: CDR1 MNHEY, CDR2 SVGAGI. This chain's CDR3 is CASRVWTNTGELFF. DNA of the CDR3: TGTGCCAGCAGGGTATGGACTAACACCGGGGAGCTGTTTTTT.

The chain combines TRBV2 with TRBJ1-1; no clear D. Trimming stripped 7 bases from V and 5 bases from J, with 17 bases between. This CDR3 is 14 amino acids long. Germline lookup yields CDR1 SNHLY and CDR2 FYNNEI. The CDR3 spells CASIGGRRETEAFF. The CDR3 DNA sequence: TGTGCCAGCATAGGAGGGCGACGGGAGACTGAAGCTTTCTTT. Full variable domain (missing parts from reference TRBV2 and TRBJ1-1): EPEVTQTPSHQVTQMGQEVILRCVPISNHLYFYWYRQILGQKVEFLVSFYNNEISEKSEIFDDQFSVERPDGSNFTLKIRSTKLEDSAMYFCASIGGRRETEAFFGQGTRLTVV.

The chain uses TRBV9 and TRBJ2-2; the D gene is possibly TRBD2 (6 bases). Trimming cost V 0 bases and J 1 base, with 13 bases left between them. Per the germline V gene, CDR1 is SGDLS and CDR2 is YYNGEE. The CDR3 consists of 17 residues. The CDR3 DNA follows: TGTGCCAGCAGCGTAGCTACGGGGGAGTGGAACACCGGGGAGCTGTTTTTT. It specifies CASSVATGEWNTGELFF. The variable domain in full, completed from reference TRBV9 and TRBJ2-2, reads DSGVTQTPKHLITATGQRVTLRCSPRSGDLSVYWYQQSLDQGLQFLIQYYNGEERAKGNILERFSAQQFPDLHSELNLSSLELGDSALYFCASSVATGEWNTGELFFGEGSRLTVL.

The genes are TRBV6-5 and TRBJ1-1, with a possible D match to TRBD1 (5 bases). Germline V gene lookup returns CDR1 MNHEY and CDR2 SVGAGI. The length of the CDR3 is 15 residues. V lost 2 bases, J lost 4 bases, and 14 bases lay in between. CDR3 DNA: TGTGCCAGCAGTTACCATCCGGTTGGGGCCACTGAAGCTTTCTTT. Its protein is CASSYHPVGATEAFF.

The CDR3 region is CASGPQGGDSYEQYF. Written as DNA, the CDR3 is TGTGCCAGCGGGCCGCAGGGCGGGGACTCCTACGAGCAGTACTTC. The V call is TRBV27, the J call TRBJ2-7; a weak D match, TRBD2 (6 bases). Trimming removed 8 bases from V and 0 bases from J, with 17 bases in between. This CDR3 has 15 residues. The germline V gene encodes CDR1 MNHEY and CDR2 SMNVEV (reference sequence).

This sequence joins TRBV19 and TRBJ2-7; possible D gene TRBD2, 6 bases. Trimming removed 3 bases at V and 7 bases at J, with 16 bases between. Per germline, CDR1 LNHDA and CDR2 SQIVND (reference sequence). The CDR3 runs 14 residues. The CDR3 bases are TGTGCCAGTAGTATGTTTGACCGGGGGAGGGAGCAGTACTTC. Its translation is CASSMFDRGREQYF.

The chain joins TRBV7-9 to TRBJ1-1, with D tentatively TRBD1 (5 bases). Trimming cost V 4 bases and J 3 bases, with 15 bases left between them. Germline CDR1 reads SEHNR; CDR2 reads FQNEAQ (reference sequence). This CDR3 has 15 amino acids. The CDR3 DNA is TGTGCCAGCAGCTCCTCGGAGGGGCGAGACACTGAAGCTTTCTTT. It encodes CASSSSEGRDTEAFF. Based on the CDR3 plus reference TRBV7-9 and TRBJ1-1, the full variable domain is DTGVSQNPRHKITKRGQNVTFRCDPISEHNRLYWYRQTLGQGPEFLTYFQNEAQLEKSRLLSDRFSAERPKGSFSTLEIQRTEQGDSAMYLCASSSSEGRDTEAFFGQGTRLTVV.

Details on this clone: A junction end diverges from the germline sequence, so it may reflect a read error. The J gene is TRBJ1-1, the V gene TRBV7-9; D is unresolved. Per the germline V gene, CDR1 is SEHNR and CDR2 is FQNEAQ (reference sequence). There are 13 residues in the CDR3. The chain's CDR3 is CASSWTVNTEAFF. The CDR3 bases are TGTGCCAGCAGTTGGACTGTGAATACTGAAGCTTTCTTT.

The rearrangement joins TRBV7-2 to TRBJ1-4; 7 bases are shared with TRBD1. The germline V gene encodes CDR1 SGHTA and CDR2 FQGNSA. The CDR3 runs 15 residues. The V and J ends lost 2 bases and 7 bases, in that order; junction bases with no gene match: 7. In DNA, the CDR3 is TGTGCCAGCAGCTTATCCCCGACAGGGCGTGAAAAACTGTTTTTT. Protein sequence: CASSLSPTGREKLFF.

This chain links TRBV30 with TRBJ1-4; D ambiguous. Trimming took 0 bases from V and 6 from J, leaving 14 bases between them. Germline CDR1 reads GTSNPN; CDR2 reads SVGIG (reference sequence). The CDR3 length is 15 residues. This CDR3 reads CAWSVREGVDEKLFF. The CDR3 bases are TGTGCCTGGAGTGTACGGGAGGGCGTTGATGAAAAACTGTTTTTT. Complete variable domain (other parts from reference TRBV30 and TRBJ1-4): SQTIHQWPATLVQPVGSPLSLECTVEGTSNPNLYWYRQAAGRGLQLLFYSVGIGQISSEVPQNLSASRPQDRQFILSSKKLLLSDSGFYLCAWSVREGVDEKLFFGSGTQLSVL.

A single count supports this clone. The V call is TRBV7-8, the J call TRBJ1-1; a weak D match, TRBD1 (5 bases). Germline V CDR1 and CDR2: SGHVS, FQNEAQ. V was clipped by 5 bases and J by 1 base, with 8 bases between them. There are 13 residues in the CDR3. Here the CDR3 DNA reads TGTGCCAGCAGCCTACAGGCGAACACTGAAGCTTTCTTT. Protein product: CASSLQANTEAFF.

The DNA of the CDR3 is TGTGCCAGCAGCTATATGGGACAGACGATTTTTCCTTATGGCTACACCTTC. Its translation: CASSYMGQTIFPYGYTF. V usage is TRBV7-2 and J usage is TRBJ1-2, with TRBD1 matching 7 bases. CDR1 and CDR2 from the germline V gene are SGHTA and FQGNSA. V shed 4 bases, J shed 5 bases, and the junction held 16 bases outside the gene matches. CDR3 length: 17 amino acids.

The chain links TRBV4-3 to TRBJ2-3; 10 nucleotides match TRBD2. The V and J ends lost 1 base and 4 bases, in that order; junction bases with no gene match: 5. This CDR3 has 16 amino acids. Germline loops: CDR1 LGHNA, CDR2 YSLEER. DNA for the CDR3: TGCGCCAGCAGCCAAGGGCTAGCGGGAGTCGCAGATACGCAGTATTTT. It codes for CASSQGLAGVADTQYF.

The chain is built from TRBV5-5 and TRBJ1-2, with unresolved D. Germline V lookup: CDR1 SGHKS, CDR2 YYEKEE (reference sequence). Deletions cut 1 base from V and 8 bases from J, with 6 bases between. The CDR3 has 11 amino acids. The CDR3 region has the DNA TGTGCCAGCAGCTTGTATTCCGGCTACACCTTC. Its translation is CASSLYSGYTF.

The chain carries TRBV10-1 and TRBJ2-3; D is tentatively TRBD1 or TRBD2 (5 bases each). This CDR3 comprises 16 residues. Trimming cost V 9 bases and J 2 bases, with 21 bases left between them. The germline gives CDR1 WNHNN, CDR2 SYGVQD (reference sequence). DNA of the CDR3: TGCGCCAGGAGGGAGACAGAAATTGTCAACACAGATACGCAGTATTTT. Its protein is CARRETEIVNTDTQYF.

The rearrangement uses TRBV5-1 and TRBJ2-1; D is undetermined. Germline V gene sequence: CDR1 SGHRS, CDR2 YFSETQ. The CDR3 runs to 15 residues. Trimming took 0 bases from V and 0 from J, leaving 7 bases between them. The CDR3 region is CASSLETSSYNEQFF. As DNA, the CDR3 is TGCGCCAGCAGCTTGGAAACGAGCTCCTACAATGAGCAGTTCTTC. Using reference TRBV5-1 and TRBJ2-1 for the parts outside the CDR3, the full variable domain is KAGVTQTPRYLIKTRGQQVTLSCSPISGHRSVSWYQQTPGQGLQFLFEYFSETQRNKGNFPGRFSGRQFSNSRSEMNVSTLELGDSALYLCASSLETSSYNEQFFGPGTRLTVL.

The V and J genes are TRBV9 and TRBJ2-7; possible D gene TRBD1, 5 bases. The CDR3 has 13 residues. Trimming took off 3 bases at V and 5 bases at J, with 12 bases between the two ends. Germline V gives CDR1 SGDLS, CDR2 YYNGEE. The CDR3 DNA reads as TGTGCCAGCAGCGCTCCAGGGTCCCACGAGCAGTACTTC. Translation: CASSAPGSHEQYF.

The rearrangement uses TRBV19 and TRBJ1-1, with D hard to call. CDR1 and CDR2 (germline): LNHDA, SQIVND (reference sequence). This CDR3 region has 13 residues. With 4 bases removed from V and 4 bases from J, the gap between germline ends came to 10 bases. This chain's CDR3 is CASSNFGVTEAFF. DNA of the CDR3: TGTGCCAGTAGTAATTTCGGCGTCACTGAAGCTTTCTTT.

V gene TRBV11-2 combines with J gene TRBJ2-1; possibly TRBD2 for D (6 bases). The ends were cut back, 5 bases at V and 6 bases at J, with 17 bases in the middle. Per germline, CDR1 SGHAT and CDR2 FQNNGV. CDR3 length equals 15 residues. CDR3 coding DNA: TGTGCCAGCAGCCCGATCTTAACTAGCTTCAATGAGCAGTTCTTC. Amino acid sequence: CASSPILTSFNEQFF.

This rearrangement joins TRBV7-8 to TRBJ1-4; D gene ambiguous. In germline, CDR1 is SGHVS, CDR2 FQNEAQ. V dropped 3 bases and J dropped 7 bases, with 3 bases sitting between them. This CDR3 has 11 residues. The CDR3 DNA sequence: TGTGCCAGCAGCTTTGGTGAAAAACTGTTTTTT. Amino acid sequence: CASSFGEKLFF.

The V gene is TRBV4-2, the J gene TRBJ1-6; no clear D gene. V dropped 4 bases and J dropped 10 bases, with 14 bases sitting between them. The CDR3 has 14 residues. From germline, CDR1 is LGHNA and CDR2 YNFKEQ. This CDR3 is CASSPPGAFSPLHF. The CDR3 DNA is TGTGCCAGCAGCCCTCCCGGAGCATTCTCACCCCTCCACTTT.

The gene calls are TRBV28 and TRBJ2-7; 7 bases are shared with TRBD2. Per germline, CDR1 MDHEN and CDR2 SYDVKM. The CDR3 spans 11 residues. V shed 10 bases and J 5 bases; nucleotides not matched to a gene: 5. The CDR3 here is CAIFRGDEQYF. Here the CDR3 DNA reads TGTGCCATCTTCCGGGGGGACGAGCAGTACTTC.

The V call is TRBV29-1, the J call TRBJ1-1; D remains unclear. The germline CDR1 and CDR2 sequences are SQVTM and ANQGSEA. The CDR3 has 12 residues. The V gene lost 5 bases and the J gene lost 1 base, with 8 bases spanning the gap. CDR3 amino acids: CSVREPNTEAFF. Here the CDR3 DNA reads TGCAGCGTTCGGGAACCGAACACTGAAGCTTTCTTT.

The V call is TRBV12-5, the J call TRBJ2-5; 8 bases are a match to TRBD2. Germline CDR1 reads LGHNT; CDR2 reads FRNRAP. This CDR3 has 15 residues. V dropped 5 bases and J dropped 0; count of bases not matched to a gene: 5. The CDR3 spells CASGGTSGYQETQYF. The DNA of the CDR3 is TGTGCTAGTGGTGGAACTAGCGGTTACCAAGAGACCCAGTACTTC.

J is TRBJ2-1 and V is TRBV29-1, with 8 bases matching TRBD2. CDR3 length equals 16 residues. V shed 7 bases and J 1 base; nucleotides not matched to a gene: 12. Germline lookup yields CDR1 SQVTM and CDR2 ANQGSEA. CDR3 amino acids: CSGREGAGGSYNEQFF. The CDR3 nucleotides are TGCAGCGGAAGGGAGGGTGCGGGGGGTTCCTACAATGAGCAGTTCTTC.

This chain links TRBV6-6 with TRBJ1-4; maybe TRBD1 (5 bases). V shed 3 bases and J shed 5 bases, with 16 bases lying between them. Germline assignment: CDR1 MNHNY and CDR2 SVGAGI (reference sequence). The length of the CDR3 is 16 residues. The CDR3 nucleotides are TGTGCCAGCAGTTATTCGTTACCTCGGGGCAATGAAAAACTGTTTTTT. Protein: CASSYSLPRGNEKLFF.

The J gene is TRBJ1-1, the V gene TRBV5-6; tentative D call: TRBD1 (6 bases). The V gene's germline CDR1 is SGHDT and CDR2 YYEEEE. The CDR3 has 12 amino acids. The V end lost 9 bases, the J end lost 7 bases, and 16 bases lay between the germline ends. CDR3 in amino acids: CATYGGVDEAFF. In nucleotides, the CDR3 is TGTGCCACCTATGGGGGCGTTGATGAAGCTTTCTTT.

This chain joins TRBV6-5 and TRBJ1-4; TRBD1 agrees at 7 bases. The junction had 15 bases not matched to a gene; V was cut back by 9 bases and J by 8 bases. The CDR3 contains 15 residues. CDR1 is MNHEY, CDR2 SVGAGI, per germline. The CDR3 reads CASGNLPGGREKLFF. CDR3 in DNA: TGTGCCAGTGGAAATTTGCCAGGGGGTCGAGAAAAACTGTTTTTT.